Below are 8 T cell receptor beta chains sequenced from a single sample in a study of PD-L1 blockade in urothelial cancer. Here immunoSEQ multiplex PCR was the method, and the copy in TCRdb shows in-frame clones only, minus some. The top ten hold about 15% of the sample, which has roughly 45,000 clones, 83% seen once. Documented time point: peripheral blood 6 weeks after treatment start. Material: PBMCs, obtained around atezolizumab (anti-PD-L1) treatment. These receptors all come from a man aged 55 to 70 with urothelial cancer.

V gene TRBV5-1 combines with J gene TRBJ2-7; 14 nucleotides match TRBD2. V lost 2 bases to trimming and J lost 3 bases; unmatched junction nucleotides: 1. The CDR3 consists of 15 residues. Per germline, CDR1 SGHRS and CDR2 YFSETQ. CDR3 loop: CASSFGTSGGYEQYF. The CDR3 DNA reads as TGCGCCAGCAGCTTTGGGACTAGCGGGGGCTACGAGCAGTACTTC.

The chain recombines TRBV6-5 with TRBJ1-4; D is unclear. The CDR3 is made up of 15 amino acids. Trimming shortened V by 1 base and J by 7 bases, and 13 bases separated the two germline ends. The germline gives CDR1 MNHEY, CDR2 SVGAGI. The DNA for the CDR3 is TGTGCCAGCAGTTACTTCGGGTCATTCGGTGAAAAACTGTTTTTT. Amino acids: CASSYFGSFGEKLFF.

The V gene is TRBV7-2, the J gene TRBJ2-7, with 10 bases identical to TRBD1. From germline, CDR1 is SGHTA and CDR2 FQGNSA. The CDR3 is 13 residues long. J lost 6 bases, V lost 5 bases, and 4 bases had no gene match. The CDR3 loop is CASSADRGGEQYF. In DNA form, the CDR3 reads TGTGCCAGCAGCGCGGACAGGGGGGGCGAGCAGTACTTC.

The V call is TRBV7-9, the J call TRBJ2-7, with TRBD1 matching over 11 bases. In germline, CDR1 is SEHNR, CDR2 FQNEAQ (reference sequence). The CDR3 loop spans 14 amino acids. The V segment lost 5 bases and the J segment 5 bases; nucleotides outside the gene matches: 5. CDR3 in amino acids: CASSLGTGGNEQYF. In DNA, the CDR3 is TGTGCCAGCAGCCTCGGGACAGGGGGTAACGAGCAGTACTTC.

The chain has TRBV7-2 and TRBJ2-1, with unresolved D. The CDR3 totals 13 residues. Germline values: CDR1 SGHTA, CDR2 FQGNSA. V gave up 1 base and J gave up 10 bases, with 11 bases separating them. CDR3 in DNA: TGTGCCAGCAGCTTAGTGCGGTCCGAGGAGCAGTTCTTC. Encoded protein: CASSLVRSEEQFF.

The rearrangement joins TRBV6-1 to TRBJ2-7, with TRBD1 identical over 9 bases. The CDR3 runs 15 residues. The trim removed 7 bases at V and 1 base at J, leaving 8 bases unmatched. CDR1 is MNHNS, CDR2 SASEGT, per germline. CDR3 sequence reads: CASIPGTGISYEQYF. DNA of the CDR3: TGTGCCAGCATTCCCGGGACAGGGATTTCCTACGAGCAGTACTTC.

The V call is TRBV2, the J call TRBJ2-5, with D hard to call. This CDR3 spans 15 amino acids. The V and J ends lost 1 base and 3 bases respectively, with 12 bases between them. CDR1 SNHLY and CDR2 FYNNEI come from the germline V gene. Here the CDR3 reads CASSEGARFEETQYF. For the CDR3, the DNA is TGTGCCAGCAGTGAAGGGGCCCGCTTTGAAGAGACCCAGTACTTC.

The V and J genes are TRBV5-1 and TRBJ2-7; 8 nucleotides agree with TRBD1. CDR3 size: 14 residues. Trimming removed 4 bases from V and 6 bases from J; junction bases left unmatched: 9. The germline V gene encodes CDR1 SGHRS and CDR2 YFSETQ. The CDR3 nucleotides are TGCGCCAGCAGCCCTGCCGGGACAGGAGGCGAGCAGTACTTC. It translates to CASSPAGTGGEQYF.